Below are 3 T cell receptor beta chains sequenced from a single sample in a study of T cell repertoires in cytomegalovirus infection. No antigen is known for these receptors. TCRdb re-called the reads through MiXCR, storing one row per CDR3 protein. The repertoire holds over 45,000 distinct CDR3 sequences, with 20% to 25% as singletons. The source material was CD8+ T cells from cultured PBMCs, sampled from culture after CMV antigen stimulation. These receptors came from a human donor in good health (CMV status not recorded). Some clones in this sample may be carry-over from other donors' samples.

The chain couples TRBV7-9 to TRBJ2-7; TRBD2 matches at 8 bases. Germline V gene lookup returns CDR1 SEHNR and CDR2 FQNEAQ (reference sequence). The CDR3 has 18 amino acids. The J segment lost 6 bases and the V segment lost 4 bases, leaving 20 bases of the junction unmatched. DNA for the CDR3: TGTGCCAGCAGCTCCCCCCCCGGAGGCGGGAGGTTGGTCCTCGAGCAGTACTTC. Translation gives CASSSPPGGGRLVLEQYF.

The V and J genes are TRBV27 and TRBJ2-3; D is possibly TRBD2 (6 bases). Germline V gene data show CDR1 as MNHEY and CDR2 as SMNVEV (reference sequence). This CDR3 comprises 18 residues. Trimming removed 3 bases from V and 1 base from J, with 20 bases in between. The CDR3 bases are TGTGCCAGCAGTTTTAGGCGGGACTTGGTGGGTGGCACAGATACGCAGTATTTT. This gives the protein CASSFRRDLVGGTDTQYF.

The chain is built from TRBV7-8 and TRBJ2-1; 8 nucleotides align to TRBD1. Germline CDR1 and CDR2: SGHVS and FQNEAQ. V shed 1 base and J 8 bases; nucleotides not matched to a gene: 13. CDR3 length: 17 residues. For the CDR3, the DNA is TGTGCCAGCAGCTTAGATTATTTGGCAGGGGGCGGCGATGAGCAGTTCTTC. Its translation is CASSLDYLAGGGDEQFF.